These T cell receptor beta chains were read from a single sample in a study of Ad26.COV2.S vaccination and SARS-CoV-2 variants. Sequencing was performed with immunoSEQ multiplex PCR; in TCRdb, only in-frame clones are kept and a portion is missing. The data contain fewer than 400,000 clones, 90% of them singletons. The sample was peripheral blood, taken in a trial of Ad26.COV2.S vaccine versus placebo. These receptors came from a person aged 18 to 59 who received the Ad26.COV2.S COVID-19 vaccine or a placebo. Both conserved end residues are part of each CDR3. D genes are given only for firm matches. Only part of the rows carry a size: once, few, many, or a class if the clone is expanded.

clone_size j_call v_call d_call cdr3_aa cdr3_nt
. TRBJ2-3 TRBV15 . CATSRDRGELDTQYF TGTGCCACCAGCAGAGATCGCGGCGAATTGGATACGCAGTATTTT
. TRBJ2-2 TRBV7-2 . CASSLDRGTGELFF TGTGCCAGCAGCTTAGATAGGGGCACCGGGGAGCTGTTTTTT
. TRBJ1-6 TRBV7-9 . CASSLRGGNSPLHF TGTGCCAGCAGCCTCAGGGGCGGTAATTCACCCCTCCACTTT
. TRBJ1-4 TRBV9 . CASSLGPGNVGEKLFF TGTGCCAGCAGCCTAGGGCCAGGGAACGTAGGTGAAAAACTGTTTTTT
. TRBJ2-1 TRBV19 TRBD2 CASSPVAGGSNEQFF TGTGCCAGTAGTCCGGTAGCGGGAGGAAGTAATGAGCAGTTCTTC
. TRBJ2-3 TRBV2 . CASSRGVPDTQYF TGTGCCAGCAGTCGTGGCGTACCTGATACGCAGTATTTT
. TRBJ1-2 TRBV14 . CASSQALVWPAYGYTF TGTGCCAGCAGCCAAGCGCTGGTGTGGCCGGCCTATGGCTACACCTTC
. TRBJ1-1 TRBV13 . CASSLEQGIRWDHTEAFF TGTGCCAGCAGCTTAGAGCAGGGTATACGTTGGGACCACACTGAAGCTTTCTTT
. TRBJ2-5 TRBV3-1/TRBV3-2 TRBD2 CASSLREGETQYF TGTGCCAGCAGTCTCAGGGAGGGGGAGACCCAGTACTTC
. TRBJ2-1 TRBV7-2 . CASSYGRTNEQFF TGTGCCAGCAGCTACGGACGGACCAATGAGCAGTTCTTC
few TRBJ1-1 TRBV12-3/TRBV12-4 . CASSFSTEAFF TGTGCCAGCAGTTTCAGCACTGAAGCTTTCTTT
. TRBJ1-6 TRBV11-2 TRBD1 CASSRDRDNSPLHF TGTGCCAGCAGCCGCGACAGGGATAATTCACCCCTCCACTTT
. TRBJ1-2 TRBV6-1 TRBD1 CASSESRGRVGYTF TGTGCCAGCAGTGAATCCAGGGGGCGGGTTGGCTACACCTTC
. TRBJ2-1 TRBV25-1 . CASSEYRRQSSYNEQFF TGTGCCAGCAGTGAATATAGGCGGCAGAGCTCCTACAATGAGCAGTTCTTC
. TRBJ2-3 TRBV7-2 . CASSLGEADTQYF TGTGCCAGCAGCTTAGGGGAGGCAGATACGCAGTATTTT
. TRBJ2-1 TRBV5-4 . CASSLASTGNEQFF TGTGCCAGCAGCTTGGCATCTACGGGGAATGAGCAGTTCTTC
. TRBJ2-1 TRBV29-1 TRBD2 CSVEGIAGDNEQFF TGCAGCGTTGAAGGTATAGCGGGGGACAATGAGCAGTTCTTC
. TRBJ1-2 TRBV3-1/TRBV3-2 . CASSQDFPGSLYGYTF TGTGCCAGCAGCCAAGATTTCCCAGGCTCGCTCTATGGCTACACCTTC
. TRBJ1-2 TRBV24-1 TRBD1 CATSENRGLGYGYTF TGTGCCACCAGTGAAAACAGGGGGCTCGGCTATGGCTACACCTTC
. TRBJ1-1 TRBV6-5 TRBD1 CASSNRDSLDTEAFF TGTGCCAGCAGTAATCGGGACAGCCTTGACACTGAAGCTTTCTTT
. TRBJ2-7 TRBV6-1 TRBD1 CASSESGQGSREQYF TGTGCCAGCAGTGAGAGCGGACAGGGCTCCCGGGAGCAGTACTTC
. TRBJ1-2 TRBV23-1 . CASSRGVFGYTF TGCGCCAGCAGTCGGGGGGTCTTTGGCTACACCTTC
. TRBJ2-2 TRBV5-1 . CASGDREDGLAGELFF TGCGCCAGCGGCGACAGGGAGGATGGTTTGGCCGGGGAGCTGTTTTTT
. TRBJ1-1 TRBV27 . CASSLGGTMNTEAFF TGTGCCAGCAGTTTGGGGGGAACCATGAACACTGAAGCTTTCTTT
once TRBJ2-2 TRBV7-9 . CASRPSWTEHTGELFF TGTGCCAGCAGACCAAGTTGGACAGAACACACCGGGGAGCTGTTTTTT
. TRBJ2-2 TRBV2 TRBD2 CASSSTSGGTYGELFF TGTGCCAGCAGTTCGACTAGCGGGGGAACCTACGGGGAGCTGTTTTTT
. TRBJ1-1 TRBV19 . CASRVGVSEAFF TGTGCCAGTAGAGTCGGGGTATCTGAAGCTTTCTTT
. TRBJ2-2 TRBV29-1 TRBD2 CSGIAGGKGELFF TGCAGCGGGATAGCGGGAGGGAAGGGGGAGCTGTTTTTT
. TRBJ2-6 TRBV19 TRBD2 CASRSSGRSGANVLTF TGTGCCAGTAGATCTAGCGGGAGATCTGGGGCCAACGTCCTGACTTTC
. TRBJ2-3 TRBV5-4 . CASSPSRGGTQYF TGTGCCAGCAGCCCTTCTAGGGGTGGGACGCAGTATTTT
. TRBJ2-2 TRBV3-1/TRBV3-2 TRBD2 CASSQAGGLSTTGELFF TGTGCCAGCAGCCAAGCGGGGGGACTTTCTACAACCGGGGAGCTGTTTTTT
. TRBJ2-1 TRBV28 . CASSLYFRGSYNEQFF TGTGCCAGCAGTTTATATTTCCGGGGCTCCTACAATGAGCAGTTCTTC
. TRBJ1-2 TRBV7-9 . CASSLAEGSPRFYGYTF TGTGCCAGCAGCTTAGCAGAAGGTAGTCCTCGATTCTATGGCTACACCTTC
. TRBJ1-1 TRBV4-1 . CASSQELALNTEAFF TGCGCCAGCAGCCAAGAATTAGCCCTGAACACTGAAGCTTTCTTT
. TRBJ2-1 TRBV5-4 TRBD2 CASSWRGLAGGPSYNEQFF TGTGCCAGCAGCTGGCGGGGACTAGCGGGAGGGCCCTCCTACAATGAGCAGTTCTTC
once TRBJ1-6 TRBV11-2 . CASSGRILSPLHF TGTGCCAGCAGCGGACGGATCCTCTCACCCCTCCACTTT
. TRBJ1-3 TRBV20-1 . CSASGGGVSNTIYF TGCAGTGCTAGTGGGGGGGGCGTGAGCAACACCATATATTTT
. TRBJ1-2 TRBV12-3/TRBV12-4 . CASSDSANYGYTF TGTGCCAGCAGTGATAGCGCTAACTATGGCTACACCTTC
. TRBJ2-7 TRBV7-2 . CASRAVGGYYEQYF TGTGCCAGCAGAGCGGTAGGGGGATACTACGAGCAGTACTTC
. TRBJ1-1 TRBV13 . CASSLGQGRTEAFF TGTGCCAGCAGCTTAGGACAGGGACGGACTGAAGCTTTCTTT
once TRBJ1-2 TRBV6-5 . CASSPTTRVDGYTF TGTGCCAGCAGTCCTACGACAAGGGTAGATGGCTACACCTTC
few TRBJ1-2 TRBV19 TRBD1 CASSTGQGARGYTF TGTGCCAGTAGTACCGGACAGGGGGCGCGTGGCTACACCTTC